These 22 T cell receptor beta chains share one sample of origin, sequenced in a study of regulatory T cells in long-lasting Graves disease. iRepertoire HTBI primers and Arm-PCR of CDR3 regions built TCR beta libraries. TCRdb processed the multiplex PCR reads anew with MiXCR; each CDR3 protein has one entry. The table has a few hundred thousand distinct CDR3 sequences, 16% seen once. Time point described: newly diagnosed GD, antithyroid drugs for less than 3 months. Researchers made the TCR library from RNA that was extracted from PBMCs. This sample was also put to use in a study of T cells in Graves' hyperthyroidism and ophthalmopathy.

Sequenced material: peripheral blood mononuclear cells (PBMCs), taken at new diagnosis, from a patient treated with antithyroid drugs. These receptors came from a woman aged 18 to 35 with Graves disease.

Many counts were recorded for this clonotype. The genes are TRBV9 and TRBJ2-1, with 8 bases that match TRBD2. In germline, CDR1 is SGDLS, CDR2 YYNGEE. Trimming removed 3 bases from V and 5 bases from J; junction bases left unmatched: 7. The CDR3 has 15 amino acids. The CDR3 DNA follows: TGTGCCAGCAGCGACAGACTAGCGCGAAACAATGAGCAGTTCTTC. It specifies CASSDRLARNNEQFF.

This clonotype was observed a few times. The V and J genes are TRBV28 and TRBJ1-1, with D perhaps matching TRBD1 (6 bases). Germline-derived CDR1 and CDR2 are MDHEN and SYDVKM. V lost 1 base, J lost 10 bases, and 16 bases lay in between. CDR3 size: 14 residues. The CDR3 reads CASSLFRQGGGAFF. DNA of the CDR3: TGTGCCAGCAGTTTATTCCGGCAAGGAGGGGGAGCTTTCTTT.

The chain is built from TRBV28 and TRBJ2-1; TRBD2 matches at 13 bases. This CDR3 region has 17 residues. Trimming at V came to 5 bases and at J to 1 base, leaving 5 bases not matched to a gene. The V gene's germline CDR1 is MDHEN and CDR2 SYDVKM. The chain's CDR3 is CASSRTSGSGSYNEQFF. CDR3 in DNA: TGTGCCAGCAGTCGGACTAGCGGGAGTGGGTCCTACAATGAGCAGTTCTTC.

The table lists this clonotype with many counts. The V call is TRBV20-1, the J call TRBJ2-3, with 8 bases lining up with TRBD2. The CDR3 totals 15 residues. The V and J ends lost 3 bases and 6 bases, in that order; junction bases with no gene match: 11. CDR1 is DFQATT, CDR2 SNEGSKA, per germline (reference sequence). The CDR3: CSASLAGPGTDTQYF. CDR3 coding DNA: TGCAGTGCTAGCTTAGCGGGACCCGGGACGGATACGCAGTATTTT.

The J gene is TRBJ2-1, the V gene TRBV4-3; D is undetermined. CDR3 length equals 15 residues. Germline CDR1 and CDR2: LGHNA and YSLEER. Trimming removed 8 bases at V and 7 bases at J, with 21 bases between. The CDR3 loop is CASQPDTFSGNEQFF. The DNA for the CDR3 is TGCGCCAGCCAGCCAGATACCTTTAGTGGTAATGAGCAGTTCTTC.

This clonotype was observed at least ten times. The V gene is TRBV28, the J gene TRBJ2-5, with TRBD1 matching 8 bases. Germline assignment: CDR1 MDHEN and CDR2 SYDVKM. This CDR3 comprises 12 residues. Trimming took 6 bases from V and 5 from J; bases not matched to a gene: 2. CDR3 in DNA: TGTGCCAGCAGGACAGGGGTGGAGACCCAGTACTTC. This sequence encodes CASRTGVETQYF. Full variable domain (rest looked up from reference TRBV28 and TRBJ2-5): DVKVTQSSRYLVKRTGEKVFLECVQDMDHENMFWYRQDPGLGLRLIYFSYDVKMKEKGDIPEGYSVSREKKERFSLILESASTNQTSMYLCASRTGVETQYFGPGTRLLVL.

Regarding this clonotype: This may arise from a read error, as a much more abundant clone is one base away. The chain links TRBV27 to TRBJ2-3; 10 bases line up with TRBD2. Germline loops: CDR1 MNHEY, CDR2 SMNVEV (reference sequence). V shed 6 bases and J 0 bases; nucleotides not matched to a gene: 12. This CDR3 has 18 residues. CDR3 loop: CASRTLGLAEGSTDTQYF. CDR3 nucleotide sequence: TGTGCCAGCAGAACTCTAGGACTAGCGGAGGGGAGCACAGATACGCAGTATTTT.

On this clonotype itself: A much larger clone differs by one base, so this may be a read error. In this CDR3 the conserved last residue, phenylalanine or tryptophan, is missing, so a read error is likely. The genes are TRBV6-1 and TRBJ2-6; D is possibly TRBD1 (6 bases). Per the germline V gene, CDR1 is MNHNS and CDR2 is SASEGT. The CDR3 has 16 amino acids. Trimming cost V 7 bases and J 0 bases, with 13 bases left between them. The DNA of the CDR3 is TGTGCCAGCAATGGACAGCTCGGCTCTGGGGCCAACGTCCTGACTTCC. As protein: CASNGQLGSGANVLTS.

The chain combines TRBV27 with TRBJ1-1; a weak D match, TRBD1 (5 bases). The CDR3 has 15 residues. V gave up 2 bases and J gave up 0 bases, with 10 bases separating them. Germline lookup yields CDR1 MNHEY and CDR2 SMNVEV (reference sequence). In DNA form, the CDR3 reads TGTGCCAGCAGTTTAGCAGGGTTAATGAACACTGAAGCTTTCTTT. It specifies CASSLAGLMNTEAFF.

This clonotype was counted ten times or more. The V call is TRBV28, the J call TRBJ2-3; D is unclear. Trimming removed 3 bases at V and 2 bases at J, with 6 bases between. CDR1 MDHEN and CDR2 SYDVKM come from the germline V gene. The CDR3 runs 13 residues. The CDR3 coding sequence is TGTGCCAGCAGTTTCAGAATCACAGATACGCAGTATTTT. Amino acids: CASSFRITDTQYF.

This chain uses TRBV19 with TRBJ2-3; 11 bases line up with TRBD2. V shed 5 bases and J 1 base; nucleotides not matched to a gene: 11. The CDR3 spans 18 residues. Per germline, CDR1 LNHDA and CDR2 SQIVND (reference sequence). CDR3 DNA sequence: TGTGCCAGTAGTTCGGGTACTAGCGGGAGAGGAGGCACAGATACGCAGTATTTT. This gives the protein CASSSGTSGRGGTDTQYF.

This clonotype has at least ten counts. The gene calls are TRBV11-1 and TRBJ1-1; D gene uncertain. Germline V lookup: CDR1 SGHAT, CDR2 FQDESV (reference sequence). The CDR3 extends over 15 amino acids. V dropped 4 bases and J dropped 0 bases, with 12 bases sitting between them. The CDR3 loop is CASSSSRVLNTEAFF. The DNA of the CDR3 is TGTGCCAGCAGCTCCTCCCGGGTCCTGAACACTGAAGCTTTCTTT. Drawing the rest from reference TRBV11-1 and TRBJ1-1, the complete variable domain is EAEVAQSPRYKITEKSQAVAFWCDPISGHATLYWYRQILGQGPELLVQFQDESVVDDSQLPKDRFSAERLKGVDSTLKIQPAELGDSAMYLCASSSSRVLNTEAFFGQGTRLTVV.

This clonotype showed up many times. The chain combines TRBV9 with TRBJ2-2; D not resolved. V dropped 0 bases and J dropped 4 bases, with 4 bases sitting between them. Per germline, CDR1 SGDLS and CDR2 YYNGEE. The CDR3 totals 13 residues. This chain's CDR3 is CASSVDITGELFF. CDR3 nucleotides: TGTGCCAGCAGCGTAGACATCACCGGGGAGCTGTTTTTT.

The chain employs TRBV6-1 and TRBJ2-1, with 12 positions matching TRBD1. V dropped 3 bases and J dropped 7; count of bases not matched to a gene: 4. CDR1 and CDR2 from the germline V gene are MNHNS and SASEGT. CDR3 length equals 15 residues. CDR3 sequence: CASSDGTGGLNEQFF. In nucleotides, the CDR3 is TGTGCCAGCAGTGACGGGACAGGGGGCTTGAATGAGCAGTTCTTC.

The table lists this clonotype with many counts. The J gene is TRBJ2-3, the V gene TRBV14; D uncertain. V dropped 4 bases and J dropped 0 bases, with 17 bases sitting between them. Looked up from germline, CDR1 is SGHDN and CDR2 is FVKESK. The CDR3 runs 17 residues. Here the CDR3 reads CASSLVLGLSSTDTQYF. The DNA of the CDR3 is TGTGCCAGCAGCCTAGTTTTGGGTCTGTCTAGCACAGATACGCAGTATTTT.

This clonotype was counted many times. The rearrangement uses TRBV7-9 and TRBJ2-7; TRBD2 aligns across 9 bases. The germline V gene encodes CDR1 SEHNR and CDR2 FQNEAQ (reference sequence). CDR3 length: 15 residues. Trimming took 3 bases from V and 1 from J; bases not matched to a gene: 4. CDR3 coding DNA: TGTGCCAGCAGCTTTGGTAGCGGGAGATCCTACGAGCAGTACTTC. It specifies CASSFGSGRSYEQYF.

In this sample, this clonotype turned up a few times. V is TRBV7-9 and J is TRBJ2-1, with 12 bases identical to TRBD1. The J segment lost 8 bases and the V segment lost 5 bases, leaving 7 bases of the junction unmatched. CDR3 size: 15 residues. In germline, CDR1 is SEHNR, CDR2 FQNEAQ (reference sequence). The CDR3 nucleotides are TGTGCCAGCAGCCCGGGACAGGGGGCTAAAGATGAGCAGTTCTTC. This encodes CASSPGQGAKDEQFF.

In its sample, this clonotype was seen many times. CDR3 loop: CAITSGSYNEQFF. The CDR3 DNA is TGTGCCATCACTAGCGGGAGTTACAATGAGCAGTTCTTC. The chain uses TRBV10-3 and TRBJ2-1, with 10 positions matching TRBD2. Germline CDR1 and CDR2: ENHRY and SYGVKD. The V gene end was trimmed by 7 bases and the J gene end by 4 bases; junction bases not matched to a gene: 1. This CDR3 comprises 13 residues.

The V gene is TRBV27, the J gene TRBJ2-7; D gene uncertain. Per the germline V gene, CDR1 is MNHEY and CDR2 is SMNVEV (reference sequence). The CDR3 is 12 amino acids. Trimming left V 7 bases short and J 0 bases short, with 7 bases between. The CDR3 loop reads CASKANSYEQYF. Here the CDR3 DNA reads TGTGCCAGCAAAGCCAACTCCTACGAGCAGTACTTC.

J is TRBJ1-4 and V is TRBV5-6; the D is unclear. The CDR3 consists of 15 residues. Looked up from germline, CDR1 is SGHDT and CDR2 is YYEEEE. Trimming shortened V by 1 base and J by 7 bases, and 14 bases separated the two germline ends. The CDR3 nucleotides are TGTGCCAGCAGCTTGTCCCCAGTCGTAAGTGAAAAACTGTTTTTT. Translation: CASSLSPVVSEKLFF.

This clonotype was observed at least ten times. CDR3 in amino acids: CASSFLSGTENQPQHF. CDR3 DNA: TGTGCCAGCAGTTTCCTATCCGGGACGGAGAATCAGCCCCAGCATTTT. V usage is TRBV28 and J usage is TRBJ1-5; D perhaps matches TRBD1 (5 bases). Trimming stripped 3 bases from V and 4 bases from J, with 16 bases between. The CDR3 consists of 16 residues. Germline CDR1 MDHEN, CDR2 SYDVKM.

The chain employs TRBV5-1 and TRBJ2-3; 9 positions agree with TRBD1. The CDR3 consists of 15 residues. CDR1 and CDR2 (germline): SGHRS, YFSETQ. V was pared by 2 bases and J by 2 bases, with 3 bases of the junction left unmatched. The CDR3 bases are TGCGCCAGCAGCTTATTACAGGGGGCCACAGATACGCAGTATTTT. This encodes CASSLLQGATDTQYF.